This entry lists 3 T cell receptor beta chains sequenced from one sample in a study of immune characterization of retroperitoneal liposarcoma (dated by TCRdb to the late 2010s). Library preparation used PCR. Sequencing was carried out with a NextSeq 500. TCRdb reanalyzed the raw reads on its own, using fastp at Q25 for trimming and MiXCR for clone calling, and kept in-frame beta chains. Each record represents a unique CDR3 protein, reported with the most common genes and DNA among its rows. The sample has about 10,000 distinct CDR3 sequences on record, 27% of them singletons. The top ten clones comprise around a tenth of the sample. Sequenced input: tumor tissue. The source of these receptors is a female donor with retroperitoneal liposarcoma.

This clonotype came up once. CDR3 sequence reads: CASSYSGTGTDTQYF. CDR3 bases: TGTGCCAGCAGTTACTCGGGGACAGGGACAGATACGCAGTATTTT. The chain couples TRBV6-6 to TRBJ2-3, with 9 bases identical to TRBD1. The CDR3 loop spans 15 amino acids. Germline trimming cut 0 bases from V and 3 bases from J; bases unmatched to any gene: 1. In germline, CDR1 is MNHNY, CDR2 SVGAGI (reference sequence).

CDR3 in DNA: TGTGCCAGAAGCTTGAAATATGGAACAGGGGGAGAGACCCAGTACTTC. This encodes CARSLKYGTGGETQYF. This chain links TRBV5-3 with TRBJ2-1; 8 nucleotides match TRBD1. The closer fit of TRBJ2-5 to the DNA end suggests the J call may be wrong. TRBV5-3 is an ORF, and what it does is uncertain. The CDR3 runs 16 residues.

The sample holds many counts of this clonotype. The V and J genes are TRBV7-2 and TRBJ2-1, with TRBD1 matching over 7 bases. Germline V gene data show CDR1 as SGHTA and CDR2 as FQGNSA. V lost 7 bases, J lost 3 bases, and 6 bases stayed unmatched. CDR3 length equals 14 residues. In DNA, the CDR3 is TGTGCCAGCACAAAAGGGACAGTCTACAATGAGCAGTTCTTC. This gives the protein CASTKGTVYNEQFF.